This T cell receptor beta chain was recorded in a study of T cells in Graves' hyperthyroidism and ophthalmopathy. RNA transcripts gave rise to amplified TCR beta CDR3 regions. An initial round of RT-PCR targeting the TCR CDR3 relied on the HTBI primer set. TCRdb re-derived calls from the multiplex PCR reads in MiXCR, one entry per CDR3 protein. The sample consists of nearly 750,000 distinct CDR3 sequences, over 35% of them appearing once. Study-level points and caveats: Ophthalmopathy could be told apart from stable hyperthyroidism with a 13 V-J model. Expanded thyroid clonotypes (above 0.001) were mostly also found in blood.

CDR1 is ENHRY, CDR2 SYGVKD, per germline. The CDR3 runs to 15 residues. V lost 0 bases and J lost 5, with 10 bases in between. This clonotype appeared a few times. What it binds is unknown. Patients having uncontrolled infection, another autoimmune disease, pregnancy or lactation were not included. The receptor comes from a woman aged 40 to 50 with Graves' hyperthyroidism. This chain connects TRBV10-3 to TRBJ1-4; a weak D match, TRBD1 (6 bases). The specimen was blood. The CDR3 DNA is TGTGCCATCAGTGAGTCGGGCAGGGGAAATGAAAAACTGTTTTTT. Amino acid sequence: CAISESGRGNEKLFF.